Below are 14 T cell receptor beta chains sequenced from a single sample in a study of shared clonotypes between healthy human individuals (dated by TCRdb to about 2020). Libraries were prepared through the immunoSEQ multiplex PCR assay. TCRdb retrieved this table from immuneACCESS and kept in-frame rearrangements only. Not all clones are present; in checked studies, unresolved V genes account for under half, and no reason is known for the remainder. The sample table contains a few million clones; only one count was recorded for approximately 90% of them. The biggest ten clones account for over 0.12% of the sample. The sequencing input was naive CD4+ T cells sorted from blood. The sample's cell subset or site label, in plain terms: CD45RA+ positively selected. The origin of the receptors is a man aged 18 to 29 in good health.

This CDR3 is CASSDEAGNQPQHF. Here the CDR3 DNA reads TGTGCCAGCAGTGACGAGGCGGGTAATCAGCCCCAGCATTTT. The rearrangement uses TRBV6-1 and TRBJ1-5; unclear D gene. Trimming removed 3 bases from V and 4 bases from J, with 10 bases in between. Germline CDR1 MNHNS, CDR2 SASEGT. The CDR3 loop spans 14 amino acids.

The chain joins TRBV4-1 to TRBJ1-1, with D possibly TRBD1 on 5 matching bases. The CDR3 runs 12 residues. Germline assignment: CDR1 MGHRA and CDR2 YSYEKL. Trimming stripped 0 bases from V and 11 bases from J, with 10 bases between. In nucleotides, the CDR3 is TGCGCCAGCAGCCAAGAGGGGGTGCGGGCTTTCTTT. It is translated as CASSQEGVRAFF.

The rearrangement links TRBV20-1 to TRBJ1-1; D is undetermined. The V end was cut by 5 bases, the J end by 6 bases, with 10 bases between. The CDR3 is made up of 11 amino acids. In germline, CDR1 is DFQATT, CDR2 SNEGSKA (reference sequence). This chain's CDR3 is CSADVFAEAFF. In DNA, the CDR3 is TGCAGTGCTGACGTTTTCGCTGAAGCTTTCTTT.

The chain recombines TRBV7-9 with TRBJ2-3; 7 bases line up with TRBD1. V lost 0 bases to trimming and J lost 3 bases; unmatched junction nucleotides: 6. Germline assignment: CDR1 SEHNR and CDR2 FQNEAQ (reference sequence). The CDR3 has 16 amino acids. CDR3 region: CASSLAPGGGTDTQYF. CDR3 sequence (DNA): TGTGCCAGCAGCTTAGCGCCAGGGGGTGGGACAGATACGCAGTATTTT.

CDR3 sequence reads: CASSVGGGQGVDEQYF. CDR3 sequence (DNA): TGTGCCAGCAGCGTAGGAGGAGGACAGGGAGTGGACGAGCAGTACTTC. This chain connects TRBV9 to TRBJ2-7; 8 bases agree with TRBD1. Unmatched junction bases numbered 10, after V lost 0 bases and J lost 5 bases. Germline V gene lookup returns CDR1 SGDLS and CDR2 YYNGEE. This CDR3 spans 16 amino acids.

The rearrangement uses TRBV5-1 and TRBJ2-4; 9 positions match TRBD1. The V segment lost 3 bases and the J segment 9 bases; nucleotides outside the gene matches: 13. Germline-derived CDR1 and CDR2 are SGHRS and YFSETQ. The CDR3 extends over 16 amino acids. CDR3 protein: CASSWRAGQGETIQYF. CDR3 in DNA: TGCGCCAGCAGCTGGAGGGCGGGACAGGGTGAAACCATTCAGTACTTC.

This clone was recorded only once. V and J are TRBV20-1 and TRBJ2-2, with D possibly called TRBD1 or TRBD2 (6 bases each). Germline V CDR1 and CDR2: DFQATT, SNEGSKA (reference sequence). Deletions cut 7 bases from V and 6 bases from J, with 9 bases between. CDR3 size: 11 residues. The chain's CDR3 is CSVRGAGELFF. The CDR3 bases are TGCAGTGTTAGGGGGGCCGGGGAGCTGTTTTTT.

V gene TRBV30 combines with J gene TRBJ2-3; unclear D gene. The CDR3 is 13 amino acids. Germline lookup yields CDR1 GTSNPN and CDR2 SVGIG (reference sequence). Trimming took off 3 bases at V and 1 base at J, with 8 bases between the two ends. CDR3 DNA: TGTGCCTGGAGATCGCCGGGCACAGATACGCAGTATTTT. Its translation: CAWRSPGTDTQYF.

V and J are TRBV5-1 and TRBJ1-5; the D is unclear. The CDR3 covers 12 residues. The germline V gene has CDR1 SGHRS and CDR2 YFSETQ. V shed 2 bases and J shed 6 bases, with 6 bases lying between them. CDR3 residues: CASSFNGQPQHF. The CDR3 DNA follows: TGCGCCAGCAGCTTCAACGGTCAGCCCCAGCATTTT.

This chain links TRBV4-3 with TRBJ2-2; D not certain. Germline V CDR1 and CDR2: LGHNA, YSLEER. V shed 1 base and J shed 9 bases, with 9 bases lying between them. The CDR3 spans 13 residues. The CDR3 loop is CASSQALGRELFF. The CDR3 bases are TGCGCCAGCAGCCAAGCCCTAGGCCGGGAGCTGTTTTTT.

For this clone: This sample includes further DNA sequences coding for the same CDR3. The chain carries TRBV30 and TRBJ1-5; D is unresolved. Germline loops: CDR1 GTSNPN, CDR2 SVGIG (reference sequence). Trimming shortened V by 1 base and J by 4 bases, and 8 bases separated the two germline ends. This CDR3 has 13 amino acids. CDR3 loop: CAWSGPGNQPQHF. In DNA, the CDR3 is TGTGCCTGGAGTGGCCCCGGGAATCAGCCCCAGCATTTT.

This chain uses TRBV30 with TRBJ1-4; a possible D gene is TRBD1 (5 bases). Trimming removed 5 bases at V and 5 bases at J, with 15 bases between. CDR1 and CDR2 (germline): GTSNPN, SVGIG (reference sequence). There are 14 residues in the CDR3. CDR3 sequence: CAWASGGQNEKLFF. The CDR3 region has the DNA TGTGCCTGGGCCTCGGGGGGTCAGAATGAAAAACTGTTTTTT.

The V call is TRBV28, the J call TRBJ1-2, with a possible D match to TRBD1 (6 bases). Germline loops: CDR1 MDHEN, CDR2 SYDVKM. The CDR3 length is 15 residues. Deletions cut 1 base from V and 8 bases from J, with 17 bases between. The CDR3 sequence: CASSLSPLGAKGYTF. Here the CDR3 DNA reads TGTGCCAGCAGTTTATCCCCCTTGGGGGCTAAAGGCTACACCTTC.

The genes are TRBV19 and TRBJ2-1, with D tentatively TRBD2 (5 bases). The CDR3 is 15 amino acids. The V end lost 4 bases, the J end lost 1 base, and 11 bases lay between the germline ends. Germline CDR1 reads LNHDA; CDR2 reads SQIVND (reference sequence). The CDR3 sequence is CASSTQSGSYNEQFF. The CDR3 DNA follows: TGTGCCAGTAGTACCCAAAGCGGTTCCTACAATGAGCAGTTCTTC.